These 5 T cell receptor beta chains were all obtained from the same sample, sequenced in a study of radiotherapy plus CTLA-4 blockade in lung cancer. Generated by immunoSEQ multiplex PCR, the TCRdb table keeps only in-frame clones and is missing some. This sample carries some 78,000 clones, about 86% of them seen once, and the ten largest clones take around 2%. Sequenced here: peripheral blood, sampled from a patient treated with radiotherapy plus ipilimumab. These receptors were collected from a human donor with non-small cell lung cancer who had a partial response to radiotherapy plus ipilimumab.

This chain joins TRBV19 and TRBJ2-7; maybe TRBD2 (6 bases). There are 14 residues in the CDR3. The V gene's germline CDR1 is LNHDA and CDR2 SQIVND (reference sequence). The V and J ends lost 7 bases and 2 bases respectively, with 15 bases between them. This chain's CDR3 is CASTSGRYPYEQYF. CDR3 in DNA: TGTGCCAGTACCTCAGGGAGGTATCCCTACGAGCAGTACTTC.

The chain uses TRBV29-1 and TRBJ2-5; a possible D gene is TRBD2 (5 bases). V was cut by 5 bases and J by 5 bases, with 18 bases left in between. This CDR3 has 14 amino acids. Per germline, CDR1 SQVTM and CDR2 ANQGSEA. The CDR3, as DNA: TGCAGCGTTAGGCTGGGATCGGCGGGTGAGACCCAGTACTTC. It translates to CSVRLGSAGETQYF.

This chain links TRBV6-5 with TRBJ1-5; weak D call: TRBD1 (6 bases). The CDR3 totals 13 residues. V was clipped by 5 bases and J by 4 bases, with 9 bases between them. The V gene's germline CDR1 is MNHEY and CDR2 SVGAGI. The DNA for the CDR3 is TGTGCCAGCAGTCGGGACAATAATCAGCCCCAGCATTTT. Translation: CASSRDNNQPQHF.

This sequence joins TRBV12-5 and TRBJ2-5, with 8 bases matching TRBD2. The CDR3 is made up of 13 amino acids. Unmatched junction bases numbered 3, after V lost 5 bases and J lost 4 bases. Germline V gene sequence: CDR1 LGHNT, CDR2 FRNRAP. The CDR3 DNA sequence: TGTGCTAGTGGTCGGGGGGGCGCAGAGACCCAGTACTTC. Amino acid sequence: CASGRGGAETQYF.

This clone has a handful of counts. V usage is TRBV2 and J usage is TRBJ1-3; no firm D call. CDR3 length: 13 amino acids. The germline V gene has CDR1 SNHLY and CDR2 FYNNEI. V was clipped by 3 bases and J by 5 bases, with 8 bases between them. As DNA, the CDR3 is TGTGCCAGCAGTGATTCGAGAAGAAACACCATATATTTT. It yields the protein CASSDSRRNTIYF.